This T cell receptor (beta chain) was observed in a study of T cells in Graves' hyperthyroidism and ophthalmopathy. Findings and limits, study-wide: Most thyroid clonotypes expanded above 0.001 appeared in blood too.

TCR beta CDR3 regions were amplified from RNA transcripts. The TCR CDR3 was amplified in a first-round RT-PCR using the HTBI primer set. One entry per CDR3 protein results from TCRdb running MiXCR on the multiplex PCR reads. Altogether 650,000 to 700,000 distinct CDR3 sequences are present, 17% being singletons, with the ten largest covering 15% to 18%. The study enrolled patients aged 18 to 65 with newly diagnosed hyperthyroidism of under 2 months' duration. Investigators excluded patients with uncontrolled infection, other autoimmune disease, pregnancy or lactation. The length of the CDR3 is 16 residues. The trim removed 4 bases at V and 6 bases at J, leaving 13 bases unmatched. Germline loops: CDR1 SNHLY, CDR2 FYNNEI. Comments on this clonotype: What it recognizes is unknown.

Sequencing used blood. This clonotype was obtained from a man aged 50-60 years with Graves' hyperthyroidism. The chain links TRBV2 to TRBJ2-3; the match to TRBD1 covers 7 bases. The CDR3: CASSGQGIAFGDTQYF. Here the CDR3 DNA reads TGTGCCAGCAGTGGACAGGGCATTGCCTTCGGTGATACGCAGTATTTT.